The subject of this entry is one TCR beta chain. Its antigen remains unidentified. The sample is drawn from a study of beta chain features in type 1 diabetes. Study-wide points: In all four CD4+ subsets, TCRB CDR3 length was significantly, moderately reduced in type 1 diabetes.

Expressed TCRB transcripts were sequenced because the entire RNA isolate underwent reverse transcription. Assay: immunoSEQ multiplex PCR; the TCRdb copy retains only in-frame clones and omits some. The repertoire includes 860,000 or so clones, roughly 15% of them detected once, and roughly 0.025% sits in the top ten. The V segment lost 1 base and the J segment 6 bases; nucleotides outside the gene matches: 6. Germline V gives CDR1 SGHAT, CDR2 FQNNGV. The CDR3 runs 15 residues. The chain carries TRBV11-2 and TRBJ2-7, with TRBD2 matching over 10 bases. The sequenced material came from naive CD4+ T cells from blood. This receptor was obtained from a woman under 30 in good health. The CDR3 here is CASSLALAGGAEQYF. CDR3 sequence (DNA): TGTGCCAGCAGCTTAGCGTTAGCGGGAGGCGCCGAGCAGTACTTC.